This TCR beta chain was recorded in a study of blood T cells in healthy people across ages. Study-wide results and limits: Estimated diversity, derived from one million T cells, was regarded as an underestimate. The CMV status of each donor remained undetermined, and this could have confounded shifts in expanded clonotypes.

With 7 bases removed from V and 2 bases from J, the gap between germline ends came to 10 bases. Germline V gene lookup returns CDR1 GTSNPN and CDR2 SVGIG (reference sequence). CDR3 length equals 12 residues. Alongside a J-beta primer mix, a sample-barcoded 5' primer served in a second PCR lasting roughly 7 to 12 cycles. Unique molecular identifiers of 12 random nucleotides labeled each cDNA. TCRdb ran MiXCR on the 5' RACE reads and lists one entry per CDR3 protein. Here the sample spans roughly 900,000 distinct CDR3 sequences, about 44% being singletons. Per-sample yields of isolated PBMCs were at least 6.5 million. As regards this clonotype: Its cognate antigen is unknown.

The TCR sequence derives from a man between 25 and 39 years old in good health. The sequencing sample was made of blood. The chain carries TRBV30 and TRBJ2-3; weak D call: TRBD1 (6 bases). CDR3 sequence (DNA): TGTGCCTCAGGGGAGACCACAGATACGCAGTATTTT. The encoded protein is CASGETTDTQYF.